The 31 T cell receptor beta chains below all came from one sample that was sequenced in a study of regulatory T cells in long-lasting Graves disease. Time point given: persistent/refractory GD, antithyroid drugs over 5 years with positive TRAb. PBMC-derived RNA was used for the TCR library. Relying on iRepertoire HTBI primers and Arm-PCR of CDR3 regions, the team built TCR beta libraries. TCRdb reprocessed the multiplex PCR reads with MiXCR, giving one entry per CDR3 protein. Among about 470,000 distinct CDR3 sequences listed, 20% to 25% were seen once. The source material was peripheral blood mononuclear cells (PBMCs), sampled when the disease was refractory, from a patient treated with antithyroid drugs. The source is a female donor with Graves disease.

The chain recombines TRBV24-1 with TRBJ2-7; D is perhaps TRBD2 (5 bases). Between the trimmed V and J ends, which lost 12 bases and 5 bases, there was a span of 22 bases. The CDR3 has 14 amino acids. Germline CDR1 KGHDR, CDR2 SFDVKD. The DNA of the CDR3 is TGTGCCGGCCCTTCCAGAGGGTCCCTCCACGAGCAGTACTTC. Protein sequence: CAGPSRGSLHEQYF.

The J gene is TRBJ2-7, the V gene TRBV7-9, with 9 bases fitting TRBD1. The CDR3 is 14 residues long. CDR1 and CDR2 (germline): SEHNR, FQNEAQ (reference sequence). V shed 5 bases, J shed 5 bases, and the junction held 7 bases outside the gene matches. The CDR3 coding sequence is TGTGCCAGCAGCCCCAGGACAGGGGCGAACGAGCAGTACTTC. Encoded protein: CASSPRTGANEQYF.

The sample holds a few counts of this clonotype. The V gene is TRBV4-1, the J gene TRBJ1-3; 7 positions agree with TRBD1. This CDR3 spans 14 amino acids. V lost 4 bases to trimming and J lost 4 bases; unmatched junction nucleotides: 4. CDR1 is MGHRA and CDR2 is YSYEKL in the germline V gene. CDR3 sequence: CASSPVGQGNTIYF. In DNA, the CDR3 is TGCGCCAGCAGCCCCGTGGGACAGGGAAACACCATATATTTT.

This clonotype was counted only a few times. V gene TRBV7-2 combines with J gene TRBJ1-2; the D gene is possibly TRBD1 (6 bases). CDR3 length equals 16 residues. Germline-derived CDR1 and CDR2 are SGHTA and FQGNSA. Trimming cost V 5 bases and J 8 bases, with 24 bases left between them. The CDR3 sequence is CASSPYSIQGPLGYTF. In DNA, the CDR3 is TGTGCCAGCAGCCCATACTCCATACAGGGTCCCCTAGGCTACACCTTC.

The J gene is TRBJ1-5, the V gene TRBV28; 9 nucleotides match TRBD1. V lost 3 bases, J lost 3 bases, and 6 bases stayed unmatched. Germline-derived CDR1 and CDR2 are MDHEN and SYDVKM. This CDR3 spans 16 amino acids. The chain's CDR3 is CASSLEDRGFNQPQHF. The CDR3 nucleotides read TGTGCCAGCAGTTTGGAAGACAGGGGGTTCAATCAGCCCCAGCATTTT.

In this sample, this clonotype turned up a few times. The chain links TRBV6-2 or TRBV6-3 to TRBJ2-2, with D perhaps TRBD2 (5 bases). Trimming shortened V by 2 bases and J by 4 bases, and 5 bases separated the two germline ends. The length of the CDR3 is 13 residues. From germline, CDR1 is MNHEY and CDR2 SVGEGT. CDR3 amino acids: CASSYEGTGELFF. CDR3 DNA: TGTGCCAGCAGTTACGAGGGCACCGGGGAGCTGTTTTTT.

This clonotype occurred a few times. The chain joins TRBV24-1 to TRBJ2-7; 7 bases agree with TRBD1. In germline, CDR1 is KGHDR, CDR2 SFDVKD. V dropped 0 bases and J dropped 2; count of bases not matched to a gene: 9. CDR3 length: 17 residues. CDR3 sequence reads: CATSDLHEKTGTYEQYF. CDR3 bases: TGTGCCACCAGTGATTTGCATGAGAAGACAGGGACCTACGAGCAGTACTTC.

This clonotype was detected ten times or more. The chain couples TRBV2 to TRBJ2-7, with TRBD2 identical over 11 bases. The germline V gene has CDR1 SNHLY and CDR2 FYNNEI. CDR3 length: 17 residues. The V segment lost 4 bases and the J segment 2 bases; nucleotides outside the gene matches: 10. The CDR3 spells CASSGQGTSGGTYEQYF. The CDR3 coding sequence is TGTGCCAGCAGTGGGCAGGGAACTAGCGGGGGAACCTACGAGCAGTACTTC.

The chain's CDR3 is CASTSRQPKNIQYF. The CDR3 DNA follows: TGTGCCAGCACCTCAAGGCAGCCCAAAAACATTCAGTACTTC. V gene TRBV6-2 or TRBV6-3 combines with J gene TRBJ2-4, with no clear D. The V gene's germline CDR1 is MNHEY and CDR2 SVGEGT. V lost 7 bases, J lost 2 bases, and 12 bases lay in between. The CDR3 is made up of 14 amino acids.

Many counts were recorded for this clonotype. The chain couples TRBV12-3 or TRBV12-4 to TRBJ1-5; D uncertain. With 5 bases removed from V and 6 bases from J, the gap between germline ends came to 8 bases. The CDR3 contains 12 residues. In nucleotides, the CDR3 is TGTGCCAGCAGTACAGTGTCTCAGCCCCAGCATTTT. It translates to CASSTVSQPQHF.

This chain uses TRBV11-1 with TRBJ2-5, with TRBD1 as a possible D gene (6 bases). Germline CDR1 and CDR2: SGHAT and FQDESV (reference sequence). Trimming removed 2 bases from V and 1 base from J, with 20 bases in between. The CDR3 loop spans 18 amino acids. The CDR3 here is CASSLMRGTRDIQETQYF. The CDR3 nucleotides are TGTGCCAGCAGCTTAATGAGGGGAACCCGGGACATCCAAGAGACCCAGTACTTC.

This clonotype was seen repeatedly, ten times or more. The chain couples TRBV20-1 to TRBJ2-5; D is unclear. Germline CDR1 and CDR2: DFQATT and SNEGSKA (reference sequence). V lost 0 bases to trimming and J lost 3 bases, with 8 bases between them. This CDR3 has 13 residues. The CDR3, as DNA: TGCAGTGCTAGAGATTGGTCGAAAGAGACCCAGTACTTC. Translated, it gives CSARDWSKETQYF.

The chain has TRBV6-5 and TRBJ1-1, with D uncertain. Per the germline V gene, CDR1 is MNHEY and CDR2 is SVGAGI. Between the trimmed V and J ends, which lost 2 bases and 1 base, there was a span of 11 bases. The CDR3 covers 15 residues. DNA of the CDR3: TGTGCCAGCAGTTACACGGCCTTTGGGAACACTGAAGCTTTCTTT. It translates to CASSYTAFGNTEAFF.

This clonotype was observed at least ten times. The chain is built from TRBV28 and TRBJ2-7; 13 bases align to TRBD2. The length of the CDR3 is 16 residues. Germline lookup yields CDR1 MDHEN and CDR2 SYDVKM. J gave up 6 bases and V 4 bases, and 9 bases lay outside the gene matches. The CDR3 sequence is CASSSHRTSGSGEQYF. The CDR3 DNA reads as TGTGCCAGCAGTTCACACAGGACTAGCGGGAGCGGCGAGCAGTACTTC.

The genes are TRBV30 and TRBJ2-1; weak D call: TRBD1 (6 bases). The CDR3 spans 15 residues. Germline V CDR1 and CDR2: GTSNPN, SVGIG (reference sequence). V was trimmed by 0 bases and J by 3 bases, leaving 12 bases between them. CDR3 in amino acids: CAWSVSGDYYNEQFF. The CDR3 nucleotides are TGTGCCTGGAGTGTTTCAGGGGATTACTACAATGAGCAGTTCTTC.

Concerning this clonotype itself: This likely comes from a read error, as the CDR3 has no conserved phenylalanine or tryptophan at its end. This chain connects TRBV7-9 to TRBJ2-7, with 8 bases identical to TRBD2. The trim removed 5 bases at V and 7 bases at J, leaving 4 bases unmatched. This CDR3 is 12 amino acids long. CDR1 and CDR2 from the germline V gene are SEHNR and FQNEAQ (reference sequence). The CDR3 DNA reads TGTGCCAGCAGCCCGGGGGGGGATGAGCAGTACCTC. As protein: CASSPGGDEQYL.

This sequence joins TRBV3-1 and TRBJ1-1; D perhaps matches TRBD1 (6 bases). The CDR3 totals 14 residues. Germline CDR1 reads LGHDT; CDR2 reads YNNKEL (reference sequence). The V end was cut by 2 bases, the J end by 6 bases, with 13 bases between. The CDR3 DNA follows: TGTGCCAGCAGCCAATCCAGCGAGGGGGCTGAAGCTTTCTTT. It codes for CASSQSSEGAEAFF. Filled out from reference TRBV3-1 and TRBJ1-1, the complete variable domain reads DTAVSQTPKYLVTQMGNDKSIKCEQNLGHDTMYWYKQDSKKFLKIMFSYNNKELIINETVPNRFSPKSPDKAHLNLHINSLELGDSAVYFCASSQSSEGAEAFFGQGTRLTVV.

This clonotype was recorded a few times. One end of the junction is discordant with germline, which a read error may explain. The V gene is TRBV19, the J gene TRBJ1-2, with a tentative D call TRBD1 (6 bases). Looked up from germline, CDR1 is LNHDA and CDR2 is SQIVND (reference sequence). CDR3 length: 14 residues. CDR3 residues: CASSSPPQGSGCTF. CDR3 in DNA: TGTGCCAGTAGTTCGCCCCCACAGGGAAGTGGCTGCACCTTC.

The V call is TRBV9, the J call TRBJ1-1, with D perhaps TRBD1 (5 bases). The CDR3 contains 14 residues. Trimming took off 0 bases at V and 1 base at J, with 7 bases between the two ends. Germline V gene data show CDR1 as SGDLS and CDR2 as YYNGEE. CDR3 in DNA: TGTGCCAGCAGCGTAGGGGGCCAGAACACTGAAGCTTTCTTT. Encoded protein: CASSVGGQNTEAFF.

This clonotype appeared many times. The chain is built from TRBV28 and TRBJ2-7, with D tentatively TRBD1 (5 bases). The V and J ends lost 2 bases and 3 bases respectively, with 14 bases between them. The CDR3 loop spans 15 amino acids. Germline V gene lookup returns CDR1 MDHEN and CDR2 SYDVKM. CDR3 sequence: CASSLLGELLYEQYF. In DNA, the CDR3 is TGTGCCAGCAGTTTACTAGGGGAATTACTCTACGAGCAGTACTTC.

The rearrangement links TRBV6-1 to TRBJ2-3; D is perhaps TRBD1 or TRBD2 (5 bases each). The CDR3 runs 17 residues. Trimming removed 6 bases at V and 1 base at J, with 20 bases between. CDR1 is MNHNS and CDR2 is SASEGT in the germline V gene. CDR3 residues: CASSYTPGRLGTDTQYF. The CDR3, as DNA: TGTGCCAGCAGCTATACTCCGGGACGCCTGGGCACAGATACGCAGTATTTT.

This clonotype was picked up a small number of times. CDR3 bases: TGTGCCAGCAGCTTGGTGACAGGGATGAGCTACACCTTC. Translating gives CASSLVTGMSYTF. The chain recombines TRBV5-6 with TRBJ1-2; 7 nucleotides match TRBD1. J lost 9 bases, V lost 0 bases, and 5 bases had no gene match. This CDR3 spans 13 amino acids. CDR1 and CDR2 from the germline V gene are SGHDT and YYEEEE. The variable domain in full, completed from reference TRBV5-6 and TRBJ1-2, reads DAGVTQSPTHLIKTRGQQVTLRCSPKSGHDTVSWYQQALGQGPQFIFQYYEEEERQRGNFPDRFSGHQFPNYSSELNVNALLLGDSALYLCASSLVTGMSYTFGSGTRLTVV.

The chain combines TRBV6-2 or TRBV6-3 with TRBJ2-7; maybe TRBD1 (5 bases). The CDR3 contains 13 residues. With 2 bases removed from V and 6 bases from J, the gap between germline ends came to 11 bases. Germline assignment: CDR1 MNHEY and CDR2 SVGEGT. In DNA form, the CDR3 reads TGTGCCAGCAGTTACAGGGGCTTCCCCGAGCAGTACTTC. Translating it yields CASSYRGFPEQYF.

The chain carries TRBV7-9 and TRBJ2-2; 9 positions agree with TRBD1. The trim removed 4 bases at V and 3 bases at J, leaving 3 bases unmatched. The CDR3 has 15 residues. Looked up from germline, CDR1 is SEHNR and CDR2 is FQNEAQ (reference sequence). In DNA, the CDR3 is TGTGCCAGCAGCTCCCGGACAGGGGACACCGGGGAGCTGTTTTTT. Residues: CASSSRTGDTGELFF. Supplemented by reference TRBV7-9 and TRBJ2-2, the full variable domain reads DTGVSQNPRHKITKRGQNVTFRCDPISEHNRLYWYRQTLGQGPEFLTYFQNEAQLEKSRLLSDRFSAERPKGSFSTLEIQRTEQGDSAMYLCASSSRTGDTGELFFGEGSRLTVL.

This clonotype has only a few counts. The DNA for the CDR3 is TGTGCCAGCAGTGAAAACAGGGGGTCTGATTCACCCCTCCACTTT. Amino acid sequence: CASSENRGSDSPLHF. The chain links TRBV6-2 or TRBV6-3 to TRBJ1-6, with 8 bases that match TRBD1. The CDR3 spans 15 residues. V shed 5 bases, J shed 8 bases, and the junction held 8 bases outside the gene matches. CDR1 and CDR2 (germline): MNHEY, SVGEGT.

For this clonotype: A read error may produce the germline difference seen at one junction end. The gene calls are TRBV12-3 or TRBV12-4 and TRBJ2-1; 7 nucleotides match TRBD1. The CDR3 totals 12 residues. CDR3: CASSIQGYEQLF. CDR3 nucleotide sequence: TGTGCCAGCAGCATACAGGGGTATGAGCAGCTCTTC.

This clonotype was observed at least ten times. This chain uses TRBV7-9 with TRBJ2-5; 8 bases match TRBD1. Trimming removed 3 bases from V and 2 bases from J; junction bases left unmatched: 8. The CDR3 is 16 residues long. The V gene's germline CDR1 is SEHNR and CDR2 FQNEAQ (reference sequence). The CDR3 DNA sequence: TGTGCCAGCAGCTTTCTTCCGGGACAGGAACAAGAGACCCAGTACTTC. The encoded protein is CASSFLPGQEQETQYF.

This clonotype was found a few times. The chain carries TRBV19 and TRBJ2-6; the match to TRBD1 covers 9 bases. Germline CDR1 LNHDA, CDR2 SQIVND (reference sequence). The CDR3 contains 16 residues. Trimming at V came to 6 bases and at J to 0 bases, leaving 3 bases not matched to a gene. DNA of the CDR3: TGTGCCAGTAGCCCGGGACAGGGCTCTGGGGCCAACGTCCTGACTTTC. Amino acid sequence: CASSPGQGSGANVLTF.

This chain uses TRBV28 with TRBJ2-7; no clear D gene. Germline V gives CDR1 MDHEN, CDR2 SYDVKM. The V end was cut by 8 bases, the J end by 2 bases, with 16 bases between. CDR3 length equals 14 residues. The CDR3 reads CASSPAALTYEQYF. The CDR3 DNA follows: TGTGCCAGCTCACCAGCCGCACTGACCTACGAGCAGTACTTC.

This clonotype showed up just a few times. The V call is TRBV12-3 or TRBV12-4, the J call TRBJ2-1; D is possibly TRBD2 (6 bases). V gave up 5 bases and J gave up 3 bases, with 17 bases separating them. This CDR3 has 16 residues. CDR3: CASSPPPYGSYNEQFF. CDR3 DNA: TGTGCCAGCAGTCCCCCCCCTTACGGGAGCTACAATGAGCAGTTCTTC.

The chain uses TRBV6-2 or TRBV6-3 and TRBJ2-1; TRBD2 matches 14 bases. In germline, CDR1 is MNHEY, CDR2 SVGEGT. V shed 6 bases, J shed 8 bases, and the junction held 12 bases outside the gene matches. The CDR3 sequence is 17 residues long. In nucleotides, the CDR3 is TGTGCCAGCAGGGGATGGACTAGCGGGAGGTGGCGGGATGAGCAGTTCTTC. Translation gives CASRGWTSGRWRDEQFF.